The 20 T cell receptor beta chains given below trace back to one sample, sequenced in a study of blood T cell repertoires in COVID-19 (dated by TCRdb to 2018 to 2020). Libraries were constructed by the immunoSEQ multiplex PCR assay. TCRdb retrieved this table from immuneACCESS and kept in-frame rearrangements only. Not all clones are present; in checked studies, unresolved V genes account for under half, and no reason is known for the remainder. For this sample the table gives around 170,000 clones, of which around 85% were detected only once. Approximately 4% of the sample lies in the top ten. The specimen was peripheral blood. The receptor source for this set is a woman aged 70-85 years with acute or convalescent COVID-19.

This clone was detected a few times. The rearrangement joins TRBV6-2 or TRBV6-3 to TRBJ2-5; D is perhaps TRBD1 (5 bases). Germline V lookup: CDR1 MNHEY, CDR2 SVGEGT. V was clipped by 0 bases and J by 5 bases, with 13 bases between them. The CDR3 is made up of 15 amino acids. The CDR3 loop is CASSYSNARVETQYF. CDR3 bases: TGTGCCAGCAGTTACTCGAACGCCAGGGTGGAGACCCAGTACTTC.

The V gene is TRBV7-2, the J gene TRBJ2-1; TRBD1 agrees at 9 bases. Germline lookup yields CDR1 SGHTA and CDR2 FQGNSA. V lost 5 bases and J lost 8; bases outside the gene matches: 4. The CDR3 runs to 13 residues. CDR3 protein: CASSPRTGDEQFF. The CDR3 coding sequence is TGTGCCAGCAGCCCGCGGACAGGGGATGAGCAGTTCTTC.

CDR3 protein: CASSPTGELTDTQYF. The DNA for the CDR3 is TGTGCCAGCTCACCCACGGGGGAGTTGACAGATACGCAGTATTTT. The V call is TRBV18, the J call TRBJ2-3; D perhaps matches TRBD2 (6 bases). Germline V gene lookup returns CDR1 KGHSH and CDR2 LQKENI. There are 15 residues in the CDR3. The V gene lost 3 bases and the J gene lost 3 bases, with 13 bases spanning the gap.

The rearrangement links TRBV5-4 to TRBJ2-7, with TRBD1 as a possible D gene (5 bases). The CDR3 spans 13 residues. CDR1 and CDR2 from the germline V gene are SGHNT and YYREEE (reference sequence). V was trimmed by 1 base and J by 2 bases, leaving 7 bases between them. The DNA of the CDR3 is TGTGCCAGCAGCTTGCAGGGTCCCTACGAGCAGTACTTC. Translating it yields CASSLQGPYEQYF.

The chain carries TRBV2 and TRBJ2-5; TRBD2 matches 9 bases. Losses at the gene ends were 6 bases for V and 7 bases for J; bases not matched to a gene: 6. Germline loops: CDR1 SNHLY, CDR2 FYNNEI. CDR3 length: 13 amino acids. CDR3 residues: CASRREGLGTQYF. CDR3 DNA: TGTGCCAGCAGGCGGGAGGGCCTCGGGACCCAGTACTTC.

The count of this clone is one. V is TRBV15 and J is TRBJ1-2; D gene uncertain. Looked up from germline, CDR1 is LNHNV and CDR2 is YYDKDF (reference sequence). V lost 0 bases and J lost 8, with 10 bases in between. The CDR3 is 13 amino acids. CDR3 loop: CATSREEGGGYTF. The DNA of the CDR3 is TGTGCCACCAGCAGAGAAGAGGGAGGCGGCTACACCTTC.

The V call is TRBV5-1, the J call TRBJ2-3; D remains unclear. This CDR3 has 15 amino acids. V lost 3 bases and J lost 0, with 11 bases in between. Looked up from germline, CDR1 is SGHRS and CDR2 is YFSETQ. CDR3 nucleotides: TGCGCCAGCAGCTCGACTCCCACTAGCACAGATACGCAGTATTTT. Translation gives CASSSTPTSTDTQYF.

The chain uses TRBV4-2 and TRBJ2-7, with D perhaps matching TRBD2 (7 bases). The ends were cut back, 4 bases at V and 6 bases at J, with 16 bases in the middle. Germline V gene sequence: CDR1 LGHNA, CDR2 YNFKEQ. CDR3 length equals 14 residues. CDR3 nucleotide sequence: TGTGCCAGCAGCCCCGGGGGCGGGAGTCGCGAGCAGTACTTC. Its protein product is CASSPGGGSREQYF.

The chain combines TRBV28 with TRBJ2-2, with 12 bases fitting TRBD2. CDR1 MDHEN and CDR2 SYDVKM come from the germline V gene. There are 16 residues in the CDR3. Trimming removed 7 bases from V and 7 bases from J; junction bases left unmatched: 10. The CDR3 DNA is TGTGCCAGCATTAAACTAGCGGGAGGATTCAACGGGGAGCTGTTTTTT. Its translation is CASIKLAGGFNGELFF.

V gene TRBV28 combines with J gene TRBJ1-5, with 10 bases lining up with TRBD1. CDR3 size: 15 residues. Germline-derived CDR1 and CDR2 are MDHEN and SYDVKM. With V trimmed by 6 bases and J by 4 bases, 6 bases remained unmatched. Here the CDR3 DNA reads TGTGCCAGCAGCGATCGGACAGGGGGGAATCAGCCCCAGCATTTT. It yields the protein CASSDRTGGNQPQHF. Using reference TRBV28 and TRBJ1-5 for the parts outside the CDR3, the full variable domain is DVKVTQSSRYLVKRTGEKVFLECVQDMDHENMFWYRQDPGLGLRLIYFSYDVKMKEKGDIPEGYSVSREKKERFSLILESASTNQTSMYLCASSDRTGGNQPQHFGDGTRLSIL.

The CDR3 reads CASSLKRQGLNTEAFF. CDR3 bases: TGTGCCAGCAGCTTAAAACGCCAGGGCCTGAACACTGAAGCTTTCTTT. The gene calls are TRBV7-8 and TRBJ1-1, with D tentatively TRBD1 (5 bases). V was pared by 2 bases and J by 0 bases, with 13 bases between. The germline gives CDR1 SGHVS, CDR2 FQNEAQ. The CDR3 sequence is 16 residues long.

This clone was recorded once. The CDR3 coding sequence is TGCGCCAGCAGCCAAGGGACTAGCGGGTCCTACAATGAGCAGTTCTTC. Amino acids: CASSQGTSGSYNEQFF. The V gene is TRBV10-2, the J gene TRBJ2-1, with 12 bases aligning to TRBD2. Losses at the gene ends were 6 bases for V and 1 base for J; bases not matched to a gene: 4. This CDR3 region has 16 residues. CDR1 and CDR2 (germline): WSHSY, SAAADI.

V usage is TRBV19 and J usage is TRBJ1-2, with 10 bases aligning to TRBD1. Unmatched junction bases numbered 4, after V lost 4 bases and J lost 2 bases. Germline-derived CDR1 and CDR2 are LNHDA and SQIVND (reference sequence). The CDR3 contains 15 residues. Written as DNA, the CDR3 is TGTGCCAGTAGTACAGACAGGGGGCTGAACTATGGCTACACCTTC. Translation: CASSTDRGLNYGYTF. Combining the CDR3 with reference TRBV19 and TRBJ1-2 gives the whole variable domain DGGITQSPKYLFRKEGQNVTLSCEQNLNHDAMYWYRQDPGQGLRLIYYSQIVNDFQKGDIAEGYSVSREKKESFPLTVTSAQKNPTAFYLCASSTDRGLNYGYTFGSGTRLTVV.

The rearrangement joins TRBV27 to TRBJ2-3; D is perhaps TRBD2 (7 bases). The CDR3 spans 13 residues. Between the trimmed V and J ends, which lost 10 bases and 4 bases, there was a span of 15 bases. In germline, CDR1 is MNHEY, CDR2 SMNVEV (reference sequence). The CDR3 coding sequence is TGTGCCACCCCTGGGGGGGGCGCAGATACGCAGTATTTT. Translating it yields CATPGGGADTQYF.

This rearrangement joins TRBV7-9 to TRBJ2-3; D is perhaps TRBD2 (5 bases). V was clipped by 3 bases and J by 3 bases, with 13 bases between them. Germline CDR1 reads SEHNR; CDR2 reads FQNEAQ (reference sequence). The CDR3 is 15 residues long. For the CDR3, the DNA is TGTGCCAGCAGCTTGACCACTAGTGGTACAGATACGCAGTATTTT. Translated: CASSLTTSGTDTQYF. Variable domain in full (rest from reference TRBV7-9 and TRBJ2-3): DTGVSQNPRHKITKRGQNVTFRCDPISEHNRLYWYRQTLGQGPEFLTYFQNEAQLEKSRLLSDRFSAERPKGSFSTLEIQRTEQGDSAMYLCASSLTTSGTDTQYFGPGTRLTVL.

This chain links TRBV7-9 with TRBJ1-1; TRBD1 might be the D (5 bases). Trimming took off 0 bases at V and 0 bases at J, with 8 bases between the two ends. CDR1 is SEHNR and CDR2 is FQNEAQ in the germline V gene (reference sequence). The CDR3 has 15 residues. DNA of the CDR3: TGTGCCAGCAGCTTAGCGGGGGGGATGAACACTGAAGCTTTCTTT. This gives the protein CASSLAGGMNTEAFF.

Concerning this clone: This sample includes further DNA sequences coding for the same CDR3. V and J are TRBV24-1 and TRBJ2-7; TRBD1 matches 9 bases. The CDR3 length is 14 residues. V shed 7 bases and J 3 bases; nucleotides not matched to a gene: 6. The germline gives CDR1 KGHDR, CDR2 SFDVKD. CDR3 in DNA: TGTGCCACCAGCGACCCGGGACAGGGCTACGAGCAGTACTTC. This translates into CATSDPGQGYEQYF.

The rearrangement joins TRBV5-1 to TRBJ2-1; 9 nucleotides match TRBD1. The CDR3 length is 16 residues. Trimming cost V 4 bases and J 3 bases; bases outside gene matches: 8. Germline V lookup: CDR1 SGHRS, CDR2 YFSETQ. CDR3 region: CASSRSGTGNYNEQFF. CDR3 sequence (DNA): TGCGCCAGCAGCCGATCCGGGACAGGGAACTACAATGAGCAGTTCTTC.

This clone has just a few counts. The chain has TRBV7-2 and TRBJ1-5, with D possibly being TRBD1 (5 bases). The CDR3 runs to 16 residues. Germline CDR1 is SGHTA and CDR2 is FQGNSA. Trimming pared 1 base from V and 4 bases from J, leaving 14 bases between. CDR3 residues: CASSLDLGGRNQPQHF. The CDR3 coding sequence is TGTGCCAGCAGCTTAGATCTTGGGGGGAGGAATCAGCCCCAGCATTTT.

The chain combines TRBV12-3 or TRBV12-4 with TRBJ1-2; D perhaps matches TRBD1 (6 bases). CDR3 size: 12 residues. The V end was cut by 7 bases, the J end by 9 bases, with 15 bases between. DNA of the CDR3: TGTGCCAGCACCAACACAGGGACCCGCTACACCTTC. It translates to CASTNTGTRYTF.